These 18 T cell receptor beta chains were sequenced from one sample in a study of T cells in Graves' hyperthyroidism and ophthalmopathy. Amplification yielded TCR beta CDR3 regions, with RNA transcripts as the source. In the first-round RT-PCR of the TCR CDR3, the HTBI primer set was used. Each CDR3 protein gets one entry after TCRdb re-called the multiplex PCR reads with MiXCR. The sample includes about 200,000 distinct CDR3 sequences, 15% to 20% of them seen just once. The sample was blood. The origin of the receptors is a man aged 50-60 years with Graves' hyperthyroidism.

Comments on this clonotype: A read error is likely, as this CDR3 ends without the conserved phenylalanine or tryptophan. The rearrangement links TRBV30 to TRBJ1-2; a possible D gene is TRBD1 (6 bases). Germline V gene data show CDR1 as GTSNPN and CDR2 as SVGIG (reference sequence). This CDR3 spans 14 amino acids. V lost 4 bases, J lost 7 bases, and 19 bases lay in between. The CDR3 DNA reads TGTGCCTGGAATCAACAGGGCGCCGTCGGTGGCTACACCCTC. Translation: CAWNQQGAVGGYTL.

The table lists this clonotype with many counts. CDR3: CAWRLNQGTDTQYF. The CDR3 nucleotides are TGTGCCTGGAGACTCAACCAGGGGACAGATACGCAGTATTTT. The chain is built from TRBV30 and TRBJ2-3, with D perhaps matching TRBD1 (6 bases). V was cut by 3 bases and J by 3 bases, with 13 bases left in between. CDR1 GTSNPN and CDR2 SVGIG come from the germline V gene (reference sequence). This CDR3 contains 14 residues.

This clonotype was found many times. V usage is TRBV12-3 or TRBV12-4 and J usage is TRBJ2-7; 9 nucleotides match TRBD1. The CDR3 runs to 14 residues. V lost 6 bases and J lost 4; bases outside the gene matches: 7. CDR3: CASSPLTGGYEQYF. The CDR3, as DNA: TGTGCCAGCAGCCCCTTGACAGGGGGGTACGAGCAGTACTTC.

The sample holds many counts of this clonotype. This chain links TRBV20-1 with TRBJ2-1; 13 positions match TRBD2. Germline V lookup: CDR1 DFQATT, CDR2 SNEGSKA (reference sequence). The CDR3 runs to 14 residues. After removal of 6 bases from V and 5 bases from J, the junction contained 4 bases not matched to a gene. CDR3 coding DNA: TGCAGTGCCGACGGGACTAGCGGGAACAATGAGCAGTTCTTC. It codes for CSADGTSGNNEQFF.

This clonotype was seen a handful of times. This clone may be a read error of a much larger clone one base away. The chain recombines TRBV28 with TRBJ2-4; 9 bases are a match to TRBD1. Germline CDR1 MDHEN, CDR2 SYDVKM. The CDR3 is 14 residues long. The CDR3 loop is CATRTGDAKNTQYF. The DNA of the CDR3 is TGTGCCACCCGGACAGGGGACGCCAAAAACACTCAGTACTTC.

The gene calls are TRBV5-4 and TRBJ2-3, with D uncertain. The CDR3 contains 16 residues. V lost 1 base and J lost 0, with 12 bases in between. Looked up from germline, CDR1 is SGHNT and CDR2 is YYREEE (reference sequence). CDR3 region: CASSLTPSSSTDTQYF. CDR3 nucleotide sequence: TGTGCCAGCAGCTTGACACCCTCGTCTAGCACAGATACGCAGTATTTT.

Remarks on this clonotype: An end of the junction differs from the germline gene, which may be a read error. The CDR3 spells CASSLGGRRTDTQYF. The CDR3 DNA follows: TGTGCCAGCAGCTTGGGAGGGCGGAGAACAGATACGCAGTATTTT. The chain is built from TRBV5-1 and TRBJ2-3; 7 bases map to TRBD2. The CDR3 is made up of 15 amino acids. CDR1 and CDR2 (germline): SGHRS, YFSETQ.

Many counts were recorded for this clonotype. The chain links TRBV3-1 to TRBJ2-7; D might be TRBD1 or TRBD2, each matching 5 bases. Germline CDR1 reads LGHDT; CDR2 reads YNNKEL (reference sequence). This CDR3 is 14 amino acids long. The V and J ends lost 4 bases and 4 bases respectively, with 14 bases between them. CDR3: CASSLRDGNYEQYF. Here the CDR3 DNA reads TGTGCCAGCAGCCTCAGGGACGGGAATTACGAGCAGTACTTC.

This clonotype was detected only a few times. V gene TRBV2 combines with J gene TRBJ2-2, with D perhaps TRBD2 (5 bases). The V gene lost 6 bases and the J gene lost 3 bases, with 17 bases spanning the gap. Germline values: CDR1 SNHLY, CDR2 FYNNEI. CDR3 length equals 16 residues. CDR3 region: CASRAPRGPDTGELFF. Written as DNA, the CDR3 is TGTGCCAGCAGAGCCCCCCGAGGGCCAGACACCGGGGAGCTGTTTTTT.

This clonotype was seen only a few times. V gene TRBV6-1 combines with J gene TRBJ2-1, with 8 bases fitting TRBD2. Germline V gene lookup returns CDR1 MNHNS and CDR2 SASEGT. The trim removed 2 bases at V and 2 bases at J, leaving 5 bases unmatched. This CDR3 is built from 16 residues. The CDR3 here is CASSERPSGPYNEQFF. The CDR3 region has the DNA TGTGCCAGCAGTGAAAGGCCTAGCGGGCCCTACAATGAGCAGTTCTTC.

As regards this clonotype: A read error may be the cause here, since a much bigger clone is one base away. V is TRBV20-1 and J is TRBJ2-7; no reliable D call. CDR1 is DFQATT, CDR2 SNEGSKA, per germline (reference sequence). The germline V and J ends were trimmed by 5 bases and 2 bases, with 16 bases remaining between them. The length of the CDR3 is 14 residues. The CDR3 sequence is CSAVRARTTYEQYF. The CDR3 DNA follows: TGCAGTGCTGTCCGGGCTCGCACCACCTACGAGCAGTACTTC.

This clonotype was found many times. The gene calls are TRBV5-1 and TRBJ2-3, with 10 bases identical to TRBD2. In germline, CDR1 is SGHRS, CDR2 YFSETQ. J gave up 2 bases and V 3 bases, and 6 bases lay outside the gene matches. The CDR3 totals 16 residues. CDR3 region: CASSSGLAAYTDTQYF. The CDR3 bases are TGCGCCAGCAGCTCCGGACTAGCGGCATACACAGATACGCAGTATTTT.

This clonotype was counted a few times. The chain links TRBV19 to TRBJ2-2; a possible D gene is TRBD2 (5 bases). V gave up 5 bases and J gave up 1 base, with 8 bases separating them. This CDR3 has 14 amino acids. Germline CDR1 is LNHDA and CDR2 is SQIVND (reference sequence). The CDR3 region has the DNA TGTGCCAGTAGTGACCGGGGGAACACCGGGGAGCTGTTTTTT. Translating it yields CASSDRGNTGELFF.

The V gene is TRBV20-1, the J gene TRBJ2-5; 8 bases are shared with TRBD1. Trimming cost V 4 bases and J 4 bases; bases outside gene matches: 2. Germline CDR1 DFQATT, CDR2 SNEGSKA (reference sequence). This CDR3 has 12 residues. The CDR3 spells CSATGGRETQYF. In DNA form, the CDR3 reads TGCAGTGCTACAGGGGGCAGAGAGACCCAGTACTTC.

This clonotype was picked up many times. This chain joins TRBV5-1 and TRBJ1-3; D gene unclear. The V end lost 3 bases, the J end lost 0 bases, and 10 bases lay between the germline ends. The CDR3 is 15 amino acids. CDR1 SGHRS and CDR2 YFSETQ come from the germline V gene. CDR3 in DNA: TGCGCCAGCAGCTCTGGCTTCGGCTCTGGAAACACCATATATTTT. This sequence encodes CASSSGFGSGNTIYF.

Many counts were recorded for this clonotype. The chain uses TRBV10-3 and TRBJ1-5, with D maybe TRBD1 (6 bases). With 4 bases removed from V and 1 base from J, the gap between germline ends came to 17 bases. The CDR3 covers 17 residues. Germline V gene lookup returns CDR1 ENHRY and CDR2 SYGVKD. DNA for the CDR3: TGTGCCATCAGTGCAACAGGGCGCCAGAGGAGCAATCAGCCCCAGCATTTT. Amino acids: CAISATGRQRSNQPQHF.

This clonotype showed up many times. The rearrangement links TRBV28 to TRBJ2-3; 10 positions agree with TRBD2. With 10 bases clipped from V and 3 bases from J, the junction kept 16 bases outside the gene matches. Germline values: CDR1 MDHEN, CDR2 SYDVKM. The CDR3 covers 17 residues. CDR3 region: CATSEGSGRAGTDTQYF. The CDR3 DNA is TGTGCCACCTCCGAGGGGAGCGGGAGGGCCGGGACAGATACGCAGTATTTT.

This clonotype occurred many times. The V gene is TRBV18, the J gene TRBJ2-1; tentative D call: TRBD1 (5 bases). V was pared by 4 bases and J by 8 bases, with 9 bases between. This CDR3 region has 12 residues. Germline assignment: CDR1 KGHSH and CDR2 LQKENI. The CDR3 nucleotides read TGTGCCAGCTCACAGGGGAACGATGAGCAGTTCTTC. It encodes CASSQGNDEQFF.